A single sample is the source of the 16 T cell receptor beta chains below, sequenced in a study of radiotherapy plus CTLA-4 blockade in lung cancer. TCRdb's copy holds only in-frame clones and misses some; the assay was immunoSEQ multiplex PCR. This table has about 97,000 clones, 65% to 80% appearing once. The specimen was peripheral blood, collected from a patient treated with radiotherapy plus ipilimumab. Source of these receptors: a human donor with non-small cell lung cancer who had a partial response to radiotherapy plus ipilimumab. Some clones in this sample may be carry-over from other donors' samples.

V is TRBV5-4 and J is TRBJ2-7; D is uncertain. Deletions cut 0 bases from V and 4 bases from J, with 11 bases between. Germline V gene sequence: CDR1 SGHNT, CDR2 YYREEE (reference sequence). The CDR3 runs to 14 residues. The CDR3 loop reads CASSLALSLYEQYF. As DNA, the CDR3 is TGTGCCAGCAGCTTGGCCTTGTCCCTTTACGAGCAGTACTTC.

The rearrangement joins TRBV5-1 to TRBJ1-5; no definite D call. The CDR3 runs to 13 residues. Germline CDR1 is SGHRS and CDR2 is YFSETQ. V lost 3 bases and J 4 bases, leaving 8 bases between the germline ends. The CDR3 bases are TGCGCCAGCAGCTACGGGTCTAATCAGCCCCAGCATTTT. Translated: CASSYGSNQPQHF.

The rearrangement joins TRBV27 to TRBJ1-5; the D gene is possibly TRBD1 (5 bases). This CDR3 spans 15 amino acids. V lost 1 base to trimming and J lost 7 bases, with 14 bases between them. Germline CDR1 reads MNHEY; CDR2 reads SMNVEV (reference sequence). This CDR3 is CASSLLGRVMQPQHF. Written as DNA, the CDR3 is TGTGCCAGCAGTTTATTAGGCAGGGTGATGCAGCCCCAGCATTTT.

The rearrangement joins TRBV7-8 to TRBJ1-1; tentatively, D is TRBD1 (6 bases). CDR3 length equals 16 residues. V lost 1 base and J lost 4, with 16 bases in between. Germline CDR1 is SGHVS and CDR2 is FQNEAQ. CDR3 sequence: CASSLGGGRGSTEAFF. CDR3 sequence (DNA): TGTGCCAGCAGCTTAGGAGGCGGCAGGGGAAGCACTGAAGCTTTCTTT. The entire variable domain, with the rest obtained from reference TRBV7-8 and TRBJ1-1, is as follows: GAGVSQSPRYKVAKRGQDVALRCDPISGHVSLFWYQQALGQGPEFLTYFQNEAQLDKSGLPSDRFFAERPEGSVSTLKIQRTQQEDSAVYLCASSLGGGRGSTEAFFGQGTRLTVV.

The chain combines TRBV10-3 with TRBJ2-3; 9 nucleotides line up with TRBD2. With V trimmed by 3 bases and J by 4 bases, 11 bases remained unmatched. In germline, CDR1 is ENHRY, CDR2 SYGVKD. The CDR3 runs 17 residues. CDR3 in amino acids: CAISDLVGGGASDTQYF. In DNA form, the CDR3 reads TGTGCCATCAGTGATTTAGTAGGCGGGGGGGCCTCAGATACGCAGTATTTT.

This chain links TRBV19 with TRBJ1-6; TRBD1 agrees at 7 bases. Trimming at V came to 5 bases and at J to 6 bases, leaving 10 bases not matched to a gene. Germline values: CDR1 LNHDA, CDR2 SQIVND (reference sequence). The CDR3 has 16 amino acids. The CDR3 reads CASSAPGQSTNSPLHF. Here the CDR3 DNA reads TGTGCCAGTAGTGCACCGGGACAGTCGACTAATTCACCCCTCCACTTT.

This clone was recorded a few times. This chain's CDR3 is CASSTPGGNEQFF. The DNA for the CDR3 is TGTGCCAGCAGCACGCCGGGGGGCAATGAGCAGTTCTTC. The chain employs TRBV7-3 and TRBJ2-1, with 7 positions matching TRBD2. In germline, CDR1 is SGHTA, CDR2 FQGTGA. V gave up 5 bases and J gave up 6 bases; unmatched junction bases: 4. The CDR3 spans 13 residues.

This chain connects TRBV19 to TRBJ1-3, with TRBD1 as a possible D gene (6 bases). The CDR3 has 13 residues. Germline V gives CDR1 LNHDA, CDR2 SQIVND (reference sequence). The germline V and J ends were trimmed by 7 bases and 2 bases, with 9 bases remaining between them. The CDR3 DNA reads as TGTGCCAGTAATCCAGGGGCTGGAAACACCATATATTTT. Encoded protein: CASNPGAGNTIYF.

This chain joins TRBV29-1 and TRBJ2-3; D uncertain. Germline V gene sequence: CDR1 SQVTM, CDR2 ANQGSEA. Deletions cut 4 bases from V and 1 base from J, with 6 bases between. The CDR3 loop spans 12 amino acids. The CDR3 loop is CSVVRGTDTQYF. The CDR3 coding sequence is TGCAGCGTTGTTCGCGGCACAGATACGCAGTATTTT.

The CDR3: CASSVFETDTQYF. CDR3 sequence (DNA): TGTGCCAGCAGCGTATTTGAGACAGATACGCAGTATTTT. This chain uses TRBV9 with TRBJ2-3; D remains ambiguous. This CDR3 spans 13 amino acids. The V end was cut by 1 base, the J end by 3 bases, with 6 bases between. Germline V gene data show CDR1 as SGDLS and CDR2 as YYNGEE. Using reference TRBV9 and TRBJ2-3 for the parts outside the CDR3, the full variable domain is DSGVTQTPKHLITATGQRVTLRCSPRSGDLSVYWYQQSLDQGLQFLIQYYNGEERAKGNILERFSAQQFPDLHSELNLSSLELGDSALYFCASSVFETDTQYFGPGTRLTVL.

This clone was detected a few times. V is TRBV5-1 and J is TRBJ2-7; no definite D call. In germline, CDR1 is SGHRS, CDR2 YFSETQ. The CDR3 extends over 14 amino acids. V was trimmed by 0 bases and J by 4 bases, leaving 11 bases between them. The CDR3 loop is CASSLDEPPYEQYF. In nucleotides, the CDR3 is TGCGCCAGCAGCTTGGATGAGCCCCCGTACGAGCAGTACTTC. The whole variable domain, filled in from reference TRBV5-1 and TRBJ2-7, reads KAGVTQTPRYLIKTRGQQVTLSCSPISGHRSVSWYQQTPGQGLQFLFEYFSETQRNKGNFPGRFSGRQFSNSRSEMNVSTLELGDSALYLCASSLDEPPYEQYFGPGTRLTVT.

The chain uses TRBV4-3 and TRBJ1-3, with D possibly matching TRBD1 (5 bases). The CDR3 runs to 14 residues. V was shortened by 0 bases and J by 5 bases, with 8 bases between the two germline ends. Germline V gives CDR1 LGHNA, CDR2 YSLEER. Here the CDR3 DNA reads TGCGCCAGCAGCCAAGAGGTGGGGCGAAACACCATATATTTT. Residues: CASSQEVGRNTIYF.

This chain joins TRBV18 and TRBJ1-1, with TRBD1 matching over 12 bases. The junction had 10 bases not matched to a gene; V was cut back by 4 bases and J by 10 bases. Germline assignment: CDR1 KGHSH and CDR2 LQKENI. The CDR3 spans 15 residues. CDR3 sequence (DNA): TGTGCCAGCTCACTGGCGGCGGGACAGGGGGCGCGAGCTTTCTTT. This codes for CASSLAAGQGARAFF.

This sequence joins TRBV19 and TRBJ2-1; 14 positions agree with TRBD2. CDR3 length: 17 amino acids. The V and J ends lost 3 bases and 5 bases, in that order; junction bases with no gene match: 6. Per the germline V gene, CDR1 is LNHDA and CDR2 is SQIVND (reference sequence). This CDR3 is CASSIRLAGGGHNEQFF. The CDR3 DNA sequence: TGTGCCAGTAGTATCCGACTAGCGGGAGGGGGACACAATGAGCAGTTCTTC.

This chain joins TRBV5-8 and TRBJ2-6; no reliable D call. The CDR3 extends over 14 amino acids. Per germline, CDR1 SGHTS and CDR2 YDEGEE. V lost 3 bases and J lost 0, with 4 bases in between. CDR3 protein: CASSWPSGANVLTF. DNA of the CDR3: TGTGCCAGCAGCTGGCCCTCTGGGGCCAACGTCCTGACTTTC.

This clone was counted between two and nine times. CDR3 sequence (DNA): TGTGCCAGCAGGGGGGACAGGGGGCTGTTCTTGAATCGGTGGGGAAACACCATATATTTT. Translated: CASRGDRGLFLNRWGNTIYF. The chain employs TRBV6-4 and TRBJ1-3; the match to TRBD1 covers 12 bases. The CDR3 loop spans 20 amino acids. Trimming at V came to 6 bases and at J to 4 bases, leaving 19 bases not matched to a gene. Germline V gene data show CDR1 as MRHNA and CDR2 as SNTAGT.